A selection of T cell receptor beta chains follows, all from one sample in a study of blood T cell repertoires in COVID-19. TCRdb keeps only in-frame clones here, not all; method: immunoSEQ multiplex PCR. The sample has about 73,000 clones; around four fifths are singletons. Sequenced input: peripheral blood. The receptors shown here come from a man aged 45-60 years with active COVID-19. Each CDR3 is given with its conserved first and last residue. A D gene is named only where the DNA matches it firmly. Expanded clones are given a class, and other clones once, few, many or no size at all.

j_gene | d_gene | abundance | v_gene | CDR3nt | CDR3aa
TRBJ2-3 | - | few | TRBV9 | TGTGCCAGCAGCGAGCCCCGCACAGATACGCAGTATTTT | CASSEPRTDTQYF
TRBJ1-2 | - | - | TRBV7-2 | TGTGCCAGCAGCTCGGGAGGCGGGGATGGCTACACCTTC | CASSSGGGDGYTF
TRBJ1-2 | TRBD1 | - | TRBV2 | TGTGCCAGCAGTAACACTCGGGACAGTTATGGCTACACCTTC | CASSNTRDSYGYTF
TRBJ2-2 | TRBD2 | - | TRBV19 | TGTGCCAGTAGTCCTCTGGCGGGGGGTCGGACCGGGGAGCTGTTTTTT | CASSPLAGGRTGELFF
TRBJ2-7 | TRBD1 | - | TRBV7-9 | TGTGCCACCGAGGGGGGGACAGGGGATTACGAGCAGTACTTC | CATEGGTGDYEQYF
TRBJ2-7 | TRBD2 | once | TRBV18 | TGTGCCAGCTCAGAACTAGCGGGGGGGGCCTACGAGCAGTACTTC | CASSELAGGAYEQYF
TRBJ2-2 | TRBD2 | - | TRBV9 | TGTGCCAGCAGCTTCGGAGGACTAGCGGGGGCCAGGACCGGGGAGCTGTTTTTT | CASSFGGLAGARTGELFF
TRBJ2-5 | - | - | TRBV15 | TGTGCCACCAGCAGAGATAATGCGGATCAAGAGACCCAGTACTTC | CATSRDNADQETQYF
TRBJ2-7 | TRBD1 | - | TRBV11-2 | TGTGCCAGCAGCTTCACAGGGGGTACCGAGCAGTACTTC | CASSFTGGTEQYF
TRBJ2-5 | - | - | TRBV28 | TGTGCCAGCAGTTTGATGGCAAAAGAGACCCAGTACTTC | CASSLMAKETQYF
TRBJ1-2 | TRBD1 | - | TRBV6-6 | TGTGCCAGCACCCTACAGACAGGGACCTATGGCTACACCTTC | CASTLQTGTYGYTF
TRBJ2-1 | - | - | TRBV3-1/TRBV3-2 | TGTGCCAGCAGCCAAGACTTCGAGTTCGGTGAGCAGTTCTTC | CASSQDFEFGEQFF
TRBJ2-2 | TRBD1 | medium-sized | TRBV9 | TGTGCCAGCAGCGTAATTCACAGGGGGGACACCGGGGAGCTGTTTTTT | CASSVIHRGDTGELFF
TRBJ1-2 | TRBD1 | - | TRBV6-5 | TGTGCCAGTACCACAGGGGTCGGCTACACCTTC | CASTTGVGYTF